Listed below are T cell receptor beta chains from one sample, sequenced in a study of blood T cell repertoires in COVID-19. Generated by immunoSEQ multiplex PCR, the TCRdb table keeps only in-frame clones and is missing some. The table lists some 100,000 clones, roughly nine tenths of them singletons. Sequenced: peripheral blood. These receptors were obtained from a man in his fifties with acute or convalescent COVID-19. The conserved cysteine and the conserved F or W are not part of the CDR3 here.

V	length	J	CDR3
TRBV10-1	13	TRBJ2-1	ASSGIAWGENEQF
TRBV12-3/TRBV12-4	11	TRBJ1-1	ASMRAGAGEAF
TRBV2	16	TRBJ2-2	ASSEAVAGYERAGELF
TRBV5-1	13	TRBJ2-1	ASSLAPGASGEQF
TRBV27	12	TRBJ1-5	ASSLGGASQPQH
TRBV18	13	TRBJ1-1	ASSRRTVENMEAF
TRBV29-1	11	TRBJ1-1	SVARTAAGEAF
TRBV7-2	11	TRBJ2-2	ASSYRGPGELF
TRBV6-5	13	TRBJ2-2	ASSWNRGHTGELF
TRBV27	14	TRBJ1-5	ASSSFGIYSNQPQH
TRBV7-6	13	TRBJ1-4	ASSLGGLTNEKLF
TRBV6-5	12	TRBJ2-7	ASKWDRATYEQY
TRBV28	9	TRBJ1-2	ASGEDYGYT
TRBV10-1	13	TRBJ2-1	ASSDSLSSYNEQF
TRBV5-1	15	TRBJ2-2	ASSASRTSEYTGELF
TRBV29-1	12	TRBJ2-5	SVDRELTQETQY
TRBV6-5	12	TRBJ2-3	ASSKSGTSGNQY
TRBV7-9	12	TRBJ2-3	ASSLEDYTDTQY
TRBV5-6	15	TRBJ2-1	ASSSYIAGVWNNEQF
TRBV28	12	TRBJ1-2	ASSSPGTAYGYT
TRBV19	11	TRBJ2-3	ASQEVGWGTQY
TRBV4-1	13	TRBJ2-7	ASSHDPGQGYEQY
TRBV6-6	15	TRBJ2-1	ASSRGLAGGATNEQF
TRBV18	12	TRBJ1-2	ASSLSTGKEGYT
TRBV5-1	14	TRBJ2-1	ASSRTGLAGSNEQF
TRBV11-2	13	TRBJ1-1	ASSLDRNSGSPAF
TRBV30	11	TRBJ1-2	AWSGGAGNGYT
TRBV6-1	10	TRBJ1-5	ASRQTNQPQH
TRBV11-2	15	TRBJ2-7	ASSTGGLAGGAREQY
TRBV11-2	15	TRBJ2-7	ASSPTPLAGVTYEQY
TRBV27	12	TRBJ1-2	ASTTRTGSNGYT
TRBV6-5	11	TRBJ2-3	ASSTGGLDTQY
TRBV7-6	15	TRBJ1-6	ASSLGTDLDYGSPLH
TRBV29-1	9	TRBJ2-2	SVTNTGELF
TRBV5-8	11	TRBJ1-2	ASSLTGSYGYT
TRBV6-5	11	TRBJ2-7	ASMRDRDYEQY
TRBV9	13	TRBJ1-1	ASSVGGYLNTEAF
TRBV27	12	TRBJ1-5	ASSLSGAAQPQH
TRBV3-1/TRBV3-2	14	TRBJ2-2	ASSQFTSGATGELF
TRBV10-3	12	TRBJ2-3	AIRGDTYTDTQY
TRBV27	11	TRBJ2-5	ASSKRGLETQY
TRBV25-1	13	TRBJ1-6	ASSFRDRANSPLH
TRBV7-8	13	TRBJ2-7	ASSLVQADLYEQY
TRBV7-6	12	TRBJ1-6	ASSPGTGVSPLH
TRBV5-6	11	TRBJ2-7	ASSLGLDYEQY
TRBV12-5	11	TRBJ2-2	ASGPVEVGELF
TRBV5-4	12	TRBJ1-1	ASSPRPERTEAF
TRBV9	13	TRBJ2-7	ASSVEGGGFGEQY
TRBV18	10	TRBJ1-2	ASSHENYGYT
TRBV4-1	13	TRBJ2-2	ASSQDTRSFGELF
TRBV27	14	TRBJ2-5	ASNTPGQGAGETQY
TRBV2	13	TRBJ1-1	ASNLPGQQNTEAF